Described below is a single T cell receptor beta chain sequence and its context. The record originates from a study of T cell changes during pregnancy in multiple sclerosis. The CDR3 spans 12 residues. Between the trimmed V and J ends, which lost 9 bases and 1 base, there was a span of 4 bases. Germline assignment: CDR1 SGHNT and CDR2 YENEEA. Some clones are missing from TCRdb's copy, which holds only in-frame ones; the method was immunoSEQ multiplex PCR. Here the sample spans 65,000 to 95,000 clones, about 92% being singletons. The chain is built from TRBV11-3 and TRBJ2-6, with unresolved D. The TCR was taken from a female donor in good health, enrolled as a control in a pregnancy study. Here the sequenced sample was peripheral blood, taken after pregnancy. The CDR3 region has the DNA TGTGCCAGTGCGTCTGGGGCCAACGTCCTGACTTTC. The encoded protein is CASASGANVLTF.